This T cell receptor (beta chain) was profiled in a study of blood T cell repertoires in COVID-19 (dated by TCRdb to 2018 to 2021). Regarding the research as a whole: The collaborator samples originated in the United States, Italy and Spain and spanned the acute and convalescent phases of COVID-19. The repertoires were released in a freely available public database intended as a resource for research on the immune response to SARS-CoV-2. The samples were drawn from the first 160 participants of the ongoing ImmuneRACE study and from some 1,300 subjects provided by 6 global collaborators. The sample metadata nearly always contained a de-identified subject ID, COVID-19 status, age in years and sex. Subjects who had been exposed to COVID-19, were actively infected with it, or had recovered from it provided the deeply sampled blood TCRbeta repertoires that made up the dataset. HLA class I and class II types, where available, came from metadata supplied by the sample provider rather than from assay-based typing. The material from the prospective study consisted of cDNA or gDNA derived from T cells, B-cell-depleted T cells, or PBMCs. Beyond this particular receptor, the publication reports: The amount of clinical and demographic metadata varied by source and participant and was provided uncurated.

The immunoSEQ Assay, a bias-controlled multiplex PCR, was used to amplify TCRbeta CDR3 regions from genomic DNA. In the original analysis: The number of nucleated cells in each sample was estimated by amplification of reference gene primers within the assay. Sequence reads were collapsed and filtered to measure the absolute abundance of every unique TCRbeta CDR3 rearrangement. For each sample, productive Simpson clonality was calculated as the square root of Simpson's diversity index across productive rearrangements. In its TCRdb copy, this immuneACCESS table keeps in-frame sequences only and misses some clones. Where compared with another copy, unresolved V genes explain less than half of these, and the others have no known cause. V and J calls and clone size are those listed in that table; D and trimming were worked out from the DNA. This sample gives roughly 36,000 clones in total; approximately 91% of them show up just once. Clones ranked in the top ten supply less than 45% of the sample.

Comment on this clone: There is no known antigen for this receptor. No base-level quality is on record; no much larger clone is a single base apart.

The collaborating institutions used their own protocols to collect whole blood in K2EDTA tubes. For TCRbeta analysis, collaborators shipped samples as frozen whole blood, isolated PBMCs, or DNA extracted from either of those sample types. Sequencing was done on a sample of peripheral blood. The sequence derives from a man in his sixties with active or convalescent COVID-19.

The sequenced DNA is TGTGCCAGCAGCTTAAGTCGGGATACGCAGTATTTT. Its product reads: CASSLSRDTQYF. Recombination linked TRBV13 to TRBJ2-3; no confident D gene assignment can be made. Trimming at the junction amounts to 2 bases on V and 6 bases on J, and the germline ends lie 6 bases apart. Based on the germline V gene (reference sequence), the CDR1 and CDR2 sequences are PRHDT and FYEKMQ. The CDR3 numbers 12 residues from cysteine through phenylalanine. Only CDR3 DNA is held: 36 bases, read in frame from base 1.